The entry below gives a single T cell receptor (beta chain) sequence along with its context. CDR3 regions were amplified by Arm-PCR using iRepertoire HTBI primers to build TCR beta libraries. Authors' analysis steps: Sample data revealed approximately 62 TRBV and under 15 TRBJ segments. MiXCR, run by TCRdb on the multiplex PCR reads, gives a single entry per CDR3 protein. Clone size and V and J calls follow TCRdb, not the original study. The sample lists about 290,000 distinct CDR3 sequences, 22% occurring once. This specimen comes from a study of regulatory T cells in long-lasting Graves disease. The CDR3 is 15 residues long. CDR1 MGHRA and CDR2 YSYEKL come from the germline V gene. V gave up 4 bases and J gave up 1 base, with 10 bases separating them. Sample time point: persistent/refractory GD, antithyroid drugs over 5 years with positive TRAb. Generation of the TCR library employed RNA extracted from PBMCs. Graves' disease diagnosis was established per American Thyroid Association guidelines. The authors drew 9 to 9.5 milliliters of peripheral blood into EDTA tubes.

The origin of this receptor is a female donor with Graves disease. Sequenced material: peripheral blood mononuclear cells (PBMCs), taken when the disease was refractory, from a patient treated with antithyroid drugs. This chain connects TRBV4-1 to TRBJ2-2; no reliable D call. In DNA, the CDR3 is TGCGCCAGCAGCCTTAGGACGGAGAACACCGGGGAGCTGTTTTTT. Protein product: CASSLRTENTGELFF.